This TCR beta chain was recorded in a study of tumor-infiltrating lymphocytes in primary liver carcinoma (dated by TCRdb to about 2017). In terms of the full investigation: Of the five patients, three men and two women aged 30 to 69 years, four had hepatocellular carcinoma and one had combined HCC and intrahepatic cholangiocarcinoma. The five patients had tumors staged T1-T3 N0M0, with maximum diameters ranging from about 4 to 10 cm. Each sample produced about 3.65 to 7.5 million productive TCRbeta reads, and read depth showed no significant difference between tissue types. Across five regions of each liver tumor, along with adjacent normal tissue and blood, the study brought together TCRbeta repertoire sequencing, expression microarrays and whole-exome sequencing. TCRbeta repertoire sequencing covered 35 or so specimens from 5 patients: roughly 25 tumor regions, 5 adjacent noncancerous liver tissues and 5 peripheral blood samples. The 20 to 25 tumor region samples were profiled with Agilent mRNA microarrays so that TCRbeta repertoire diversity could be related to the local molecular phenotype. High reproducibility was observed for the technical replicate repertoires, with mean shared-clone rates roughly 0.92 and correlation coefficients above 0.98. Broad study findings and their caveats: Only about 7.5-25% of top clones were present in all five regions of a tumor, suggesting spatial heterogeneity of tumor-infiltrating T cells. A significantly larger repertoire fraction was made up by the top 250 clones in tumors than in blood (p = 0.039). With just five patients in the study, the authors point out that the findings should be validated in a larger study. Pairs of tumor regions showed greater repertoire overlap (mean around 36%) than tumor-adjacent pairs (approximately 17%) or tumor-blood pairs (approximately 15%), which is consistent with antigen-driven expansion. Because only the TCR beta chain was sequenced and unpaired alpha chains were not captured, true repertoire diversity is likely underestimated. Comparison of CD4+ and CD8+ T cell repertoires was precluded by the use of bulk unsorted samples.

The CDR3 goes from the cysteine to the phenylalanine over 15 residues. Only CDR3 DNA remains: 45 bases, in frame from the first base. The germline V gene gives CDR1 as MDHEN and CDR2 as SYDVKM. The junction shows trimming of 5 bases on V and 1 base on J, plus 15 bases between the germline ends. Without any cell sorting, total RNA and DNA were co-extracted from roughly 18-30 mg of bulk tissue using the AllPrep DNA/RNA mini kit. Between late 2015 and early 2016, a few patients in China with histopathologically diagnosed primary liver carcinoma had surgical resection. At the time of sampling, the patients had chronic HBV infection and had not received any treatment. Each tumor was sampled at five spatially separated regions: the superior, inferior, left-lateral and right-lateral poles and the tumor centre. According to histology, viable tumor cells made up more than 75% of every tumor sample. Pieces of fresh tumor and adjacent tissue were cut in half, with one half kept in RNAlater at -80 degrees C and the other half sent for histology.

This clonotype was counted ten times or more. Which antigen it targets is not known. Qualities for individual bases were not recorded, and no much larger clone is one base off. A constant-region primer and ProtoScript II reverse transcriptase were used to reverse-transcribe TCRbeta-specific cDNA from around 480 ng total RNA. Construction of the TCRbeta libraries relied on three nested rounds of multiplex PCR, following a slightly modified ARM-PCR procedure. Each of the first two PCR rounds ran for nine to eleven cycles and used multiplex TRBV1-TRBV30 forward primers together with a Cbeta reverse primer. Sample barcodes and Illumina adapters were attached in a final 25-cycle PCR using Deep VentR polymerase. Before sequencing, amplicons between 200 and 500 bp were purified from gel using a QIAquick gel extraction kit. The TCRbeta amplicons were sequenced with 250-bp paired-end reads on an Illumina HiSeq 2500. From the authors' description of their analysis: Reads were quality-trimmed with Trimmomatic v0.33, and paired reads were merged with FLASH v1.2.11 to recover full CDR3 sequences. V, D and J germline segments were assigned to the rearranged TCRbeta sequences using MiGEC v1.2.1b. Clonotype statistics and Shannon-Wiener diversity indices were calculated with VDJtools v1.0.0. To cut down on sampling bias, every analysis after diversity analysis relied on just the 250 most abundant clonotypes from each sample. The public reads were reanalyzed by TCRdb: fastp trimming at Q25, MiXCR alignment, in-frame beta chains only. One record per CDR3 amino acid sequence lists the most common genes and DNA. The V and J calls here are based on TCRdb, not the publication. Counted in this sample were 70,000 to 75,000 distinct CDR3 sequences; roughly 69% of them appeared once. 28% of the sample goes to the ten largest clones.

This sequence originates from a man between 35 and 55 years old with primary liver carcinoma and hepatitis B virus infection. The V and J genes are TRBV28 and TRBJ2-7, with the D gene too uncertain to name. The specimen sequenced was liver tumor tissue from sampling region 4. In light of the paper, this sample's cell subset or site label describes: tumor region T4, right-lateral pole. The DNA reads TGTGCCAGCAGTCCCACCGGGCCTCATTCCTACGAGCAGTACTTC. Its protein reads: CASSPTGPHSYEQYF.